This T cell receptor (beta chain) was sequenced for a study of T cell repertoires in aging, cancer and after chemotherapy. Study context: Over several months to years, re-sampled healthy donor repertoires clearly shared clones. Study results and caveats: Age-matched healthy donors had significantly more diverse, less clonal blood TCR repertoires than untreated cancer patients. In cancer patients, declining TCR diversity with age involved lost richness and lost evenness. Median generation probability rose over the chemotherapy interval in each cancer cohort, suggesting rebound thymic output.

CDR3 size: 14 residues. Losses at the gene ends were 4 bases for V and 6 bases for J; bases not matched to a gene: 5. CDR1 SGHNT and CDR2 YYREEE come from the germline V gene (reference sequence). Amplification of TCR beta used genomic DNA extracted from peripheral blood. This clonotype was found a few times. Its antigen is currently unknown. Multiplex touch-down PCR with TRB-A/B primers amplified rearranged V-D-J TRB sequences. TCRdb passed the multiplex PCR reads through MiXCR, listing each CDR3 protein once. The table lists approximately 12,000 distinct CDR3 sequences, approximately 24% of them singletons.

V and J are TRBV5-4 and TRBJ2-4, with 9 bases matching TRBD1. This sequence originates from a human donor in good health. The material sequenced was blood. CDR3 residues: CASSEGTGLNIQYF. The CDR3 DNA reads TGTGCCAGCAGCGAGGGGACAGGGTTAAACATTCAGTACTTC.